The subject of this entry is one T cell receptor (beta chain). Its cognate antigen is unknown. These data belong to a study of cytomegalovirus exposure and HLA in healthy donors. Study-level information: Counted in an early data release were tens of millions of unique TCRs from HLA-typed donors. The study, taken as a whole, reports: Some segments of the V type, notably TRBV6-2 and TRBV6-3, were excluded as indistinguishable.

V lost 7 bases, J lost 7 bases, and 7 bases stayed unmatched. This CDR3 has 13 amino acids. The germline CDR1 and CDR2 sequences are SGHRS and YFSETQ. Use of 60 Vbeta and 13 Jbeta primers characterized the PCR. This table comes from immunoSEQ multiplex PCR, and its TCRdb copy is limited to in-frame clones, with some not included. The sample records just over 150,000 clones, under 90% being singletons. The TCR comes from a man between 18 and 29 years old in good health and CMV-seronegative. The sequencing input was PBMCs. The V and J genes are TRBV5-1 and TRBJ1-5, with TRBD1 matching 8 bases. CDR3 bases: TGCGCCAGCTCACAGGGGGATGGCCAGCCCCAGCATTTT. This encodes CASSQGDGQPQHF. Complete variable domain (other parts from reference TRBV5-1 and TRBJ1-5): KAGVTQTPRYLIKTRGQQVTLSCSPISGHRSVSWYQQTPGQGLQFLFEYFSETQRNKGNFPGRFSGRQFSNSRSEMNVSTLELGDSALYLCASSQGDGQPQHFGDGTRLSIL.